A selection of T cell receptor beta chains follows, all from one sample in a study of response to subunit inactivated influenza vaccine. MiXCR was run by TCRdb on the RT-PCR reads, yielding one entry per CDR3 protein. The sample consists of 650,000 to 850,000 distinct CDR3 sequences, approximately 15% of them appearing once. Specimen: PBMCs from blood, collected less than 15 days before vaccination. Receptors originate from a man aged 45 to 65 who received an inactivated influenza vaccine. CDR3s include the opening cysteine and the closing phenylalanine or tryptophan. Fields, in order: CDR3 protein, CDR3 DNA, D gene, clone size, V gene, CDR3 length, J gene. The D gene is left open where the match is weak. Not all rows give a size; the values are once, few, many and, for expanded clones, a class.

CDR3aa: CASSLVRSYNEQFF
CDR3nt: TGCGCCAGCAGCTTAGTACGCTCCTACAATGAGCAGTTCTTC
d_gene: .
abundance: few
v_gene: TRBV5-1
len: 14
j_gene: TRBJ2-1

CDR3aa: CASSSATYNEQFF
CDR3nt: TGTGCCAGCAGCTCTGCGACCTACAATGAGCAGTTCTTC
d_gene: .
abundance: .
v_gene: TRBV7-2
len: 13
j_gene: TRBJ2-1

CDR3aa: CSARQGNTEAFF
CDR3nt: TGCAGTGCTAGACAGGGGAACACTGAAGCTTTCTTT
d_gene: .
abundance: many
v_gene: TRBV20-1
len: 12
j_gene: TRBJ1-1

CDR3aa: CASSKMGPYTGELFF
CDR3nt: TGCGCCAGCAGTAAAATGGGTCCGTACACCGGGGAGCTGTTTTTT
d_gene: .
abundance: many
v_gene: TRBV5-1
len: 15
j_gene: TRBJ2-2

CDR3aa: CASSYNGNTEAFF
CDR3nt: TGTGCCAGCAGTTACAATGGGAACACTGAAGCTTTCTTT
d_gene: .
abundance: many
v_gene: TRBV6-5
len: 13
j_gene: TRBJ1-1

CDR3aa: CASSLGALGLDTGELFF
CDR3nt: TGTGCCAGCAGTTTAGGGGCTCTAGGGTTGGACACCGGGGAGCTGTTTTTT
d_gene: .
abundance: few
v_gene: TRBV28
len: 17
j_gene: TRBJ2-2

CDR3aa: CASRMGQGRNTIYF
CDR3nt: TGTGCCAGCAGGATGGGACAGGGTAGAAACACCATATATTTT
d_gene: TRBD1
abundance: few
v_gene: TRBV12-3/TRBV12-4
len: 14
j_gene: TRBJ1-3

CDR3aa: CASSVRPGTGKETQYF
CDR3nt: TGTGCCAGCAGCGTACGTCCCGGGACAGGAAAAGAGACCCAGTACTTC
d_gene: TRBD1
abundance: few
v_gene: TRBV9
len: 16
j_gene: TRBJ2-5

CDR3aa: CASRTSGGPLEQYF
CDR3nt: TGTGCCAGCAGAACTAGCGGGGGACCCCTCGAGCAGTACTTC
d_gene: TRBD2
abundance: .
v_gene: TRBV2
len: 14
j_gene: TRBJ2-7

CDR3aa: CASSLGQTNGYTF
CDR3nt: TGCGCCAGCAGCTTGGGACAGACAAATGGCTACACCTTC
d_gene: .
abundance: .
v_gene: TRBV5-1
len: 13
j_gene: TRBJ1-2

CDR3aa: CASSPDNEQFF
CDR3nt: TGTGCCAGCTCACCGGACAATGAGCAGTTCTTC
d_gene: .
abundance: many
v_gene: TRBV18
len: 11
j_gene: TRBJ2-1

CDR3aa: CSARTTLRVRGYGYTF
CDR3nt: TGCAGTGCTAGAACTACCCTGCGGGTCCGGGGCTATGGCTACACCTTC
d_gene: .
abundance: .
v_gene: TRBV20-1
len: 16
j_gene: TRBJ1-2

CDR3aa: CASSQPAARNTGELFF
CDR3nt: TGCGCCAGCAGCCAACCGGCAGCTAGGAACACCGGGGAGCTGTTTTTT
d_gene: .
abundance: few
v_gene: TRBV4-1
len: 16
j_gene: TRBJ2-2

CDR3aa: CASSRLAGRGEDTQYF
CDR3nt: TGCGCCAGCAGCCGACTAGCGGGGCGCGGAGAAGATACGCAGTATTTT
d_gene: TRBD2
abundance: many
v_gene: TRBV5-1
len: 16
j_gene: TRBJ2-3

CDR3aa: CASSPNPGRGTDTQYF
CDR3nt: TGCGCCAGCAGCCCCAACCCGGGACGAGGCACAGATACGCAGTATTTT
d_gene: .
abundance: .
v_gene: TRBV4-1
len: 16
j_gene: TRBJ2-3

CDR3aa: CASSETSGGTEQFF
CDR3nt: TGTGCCAGCAGCGAGACTAGCGGTGGCACTGAGCAGTTCTTC
d_gene: TRBD2
abundance: many
v_gene: TRBV12-3/TRBV12-4
len: 14
j_gene: TRBJ2-1

CDR3aa: CASSPRTGIQETQYF
CDR3nt: TGTGCCAGCAGCCCGCGGACAGGGATCCAAGAGACCCAGTACTTC
d_gene: TRBD1
abundance: .
v_gene: TRBV9
len: 15
j_gene: TRBJ2-5

CDR3aa: CASSDGGQGGYGYTF
CDR3nt: TGTGCCAGCAGTGACGGGGGACAGGGCGGGTATGGCTACACCTTC
d_gene: TRBD1
abundance: .
v_gene: TRBV12-3/TRBV12-4
len: 15
j_gene: TRBJ1-2

CDR3aa: CASSLLNRWTDTQYF
CDR3nt: TGTGCCAGCAGCTTACTCAATCGGTGGACAGATACGCAGTATTTT
d_gene: .
abundance: few
v_gene: TRBV7-9
len: 15
j_gene: TRBJ2-3

CDR3aa: CASSFGQTNIQYF
CDR3nt: TGTGCCAGCAGTTTCGGGCAGACCAACATTCAGTACTTC
d_gene: .
abundance: few
v_gene: TRBV27
len: 13
j_gene: TRBJ2-4

CDR3aa: CASSLMVTEQYF
CDR3nt: TGTGCCAGCAGCTTAATGGTGACAGAGCAGTACTTC
d_gene: .
abundance: few
v_gene: TRBV7-2
len: 12
j_gene: TRBJ2-7

CDR3aa: CASSLGLLSDGNTIYF
CDR3nt: TGTGCCAGCAGCTTGGGACTGTTATCGGACGGAAACACCATATATTTT
d_gene: .
abundance: few
v_gene: TRBV5-5
len: 16
j_gene: TRBJ1-3

CDR3aa: CASSRQATSYNEQFF
CDR3nt: TGTGCCAGCAGTCGACAGGCAACCTCCTACAATGAGCAGTTCTTC
d_gene: .
abundance: few
v_gene: TRBV12-3/TRBV12-4
len: 15
j_gene: TRBJ2-1

CDR3aa: CACWPREGGFSGNRNEQFF
CDR3nt: TGTGCCTGCTGGCCTCGGGAAGGGGGATTTAGCGGGAACCGCAATGAGCAGTTCTTC
d_gene: TRBD2
abundance: .
v_gene: TRBV6-4
len: 19
j_gene: TRBJ2-1